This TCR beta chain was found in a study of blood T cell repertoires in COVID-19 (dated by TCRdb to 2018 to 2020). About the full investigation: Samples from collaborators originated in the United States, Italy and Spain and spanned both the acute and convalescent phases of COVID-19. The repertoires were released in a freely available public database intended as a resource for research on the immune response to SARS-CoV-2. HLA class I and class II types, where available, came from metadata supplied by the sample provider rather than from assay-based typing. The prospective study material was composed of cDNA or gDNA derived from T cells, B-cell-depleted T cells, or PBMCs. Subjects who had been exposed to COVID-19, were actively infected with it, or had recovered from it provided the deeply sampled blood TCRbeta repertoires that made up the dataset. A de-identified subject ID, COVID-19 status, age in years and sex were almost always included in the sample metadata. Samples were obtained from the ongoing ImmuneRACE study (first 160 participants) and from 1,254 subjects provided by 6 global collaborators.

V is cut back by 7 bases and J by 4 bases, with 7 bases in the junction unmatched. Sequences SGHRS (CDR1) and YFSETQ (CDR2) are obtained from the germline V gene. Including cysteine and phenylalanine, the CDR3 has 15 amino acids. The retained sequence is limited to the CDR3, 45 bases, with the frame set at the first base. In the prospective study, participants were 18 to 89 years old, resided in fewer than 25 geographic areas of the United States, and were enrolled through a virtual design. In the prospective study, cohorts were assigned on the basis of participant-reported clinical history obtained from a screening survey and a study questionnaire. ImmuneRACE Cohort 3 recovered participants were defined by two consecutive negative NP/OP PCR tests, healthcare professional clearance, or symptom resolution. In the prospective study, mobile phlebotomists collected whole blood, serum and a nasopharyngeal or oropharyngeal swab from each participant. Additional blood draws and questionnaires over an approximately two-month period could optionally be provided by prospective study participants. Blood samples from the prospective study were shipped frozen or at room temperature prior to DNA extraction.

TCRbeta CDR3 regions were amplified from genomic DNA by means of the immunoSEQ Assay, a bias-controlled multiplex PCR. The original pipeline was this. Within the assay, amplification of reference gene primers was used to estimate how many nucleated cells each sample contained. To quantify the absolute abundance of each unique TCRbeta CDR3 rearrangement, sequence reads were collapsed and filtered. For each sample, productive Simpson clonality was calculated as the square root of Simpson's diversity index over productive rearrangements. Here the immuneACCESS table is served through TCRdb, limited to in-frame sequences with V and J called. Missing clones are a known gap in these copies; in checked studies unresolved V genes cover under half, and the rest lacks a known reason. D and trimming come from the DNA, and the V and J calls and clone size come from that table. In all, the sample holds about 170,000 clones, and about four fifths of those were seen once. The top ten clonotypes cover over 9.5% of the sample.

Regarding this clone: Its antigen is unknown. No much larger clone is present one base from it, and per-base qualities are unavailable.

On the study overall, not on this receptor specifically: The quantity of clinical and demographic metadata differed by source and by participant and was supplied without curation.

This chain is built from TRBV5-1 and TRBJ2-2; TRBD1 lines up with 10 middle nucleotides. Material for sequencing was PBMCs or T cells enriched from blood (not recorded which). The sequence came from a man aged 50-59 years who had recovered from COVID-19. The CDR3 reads CASRQDRGITGELFF. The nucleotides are TGCGCCAGCCGCCAGGACAGGGGGATCACCGGGGAGCTGTTTTTT. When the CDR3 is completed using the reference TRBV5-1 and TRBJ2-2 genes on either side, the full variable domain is KAGVTQTPRYLIKTRGQQVTLSCSPISGHRSVSWYQQTPGQGLQFLFEYFSETQRNKGNFPGRFSGRQFSNSRSEMNVSTLELGDSALYLCASRQDRGITGELFFGEGSRLTVL.